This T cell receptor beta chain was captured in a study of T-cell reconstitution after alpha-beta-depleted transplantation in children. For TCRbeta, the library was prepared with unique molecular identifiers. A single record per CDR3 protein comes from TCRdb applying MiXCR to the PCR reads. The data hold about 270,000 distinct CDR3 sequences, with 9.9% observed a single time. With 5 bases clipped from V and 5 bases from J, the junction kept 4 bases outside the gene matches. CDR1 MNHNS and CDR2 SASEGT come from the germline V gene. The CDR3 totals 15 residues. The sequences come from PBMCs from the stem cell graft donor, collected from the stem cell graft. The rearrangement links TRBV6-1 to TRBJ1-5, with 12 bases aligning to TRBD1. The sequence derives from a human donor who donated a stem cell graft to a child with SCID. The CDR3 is CASSRDRGRDQPQHF. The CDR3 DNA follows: TGTGCCAGCAGTCGGGACAGGGGGCGCGATCAGCCCCAGCATTTT.